Listed below are T cell receptor beta chains from one sample, sequenced in a study of human T cells and chemical hapten exposure. MiXCR was run by TCRdb on the RACE reads, yielding one entry per CDR3 protein. This table has 65,000 to 95,000 distinct CDR3 sequences, around 9.4% appearing once. Sequenced material: whole blood. Receptors were obtained from a female donor in good health. Some clones in this sample may be carry-over from other donors' samples. The CDR3 runs from the conserved cysteine through the conserved F or W. Fields, in order: clone size, D gene, J gene, V gene, CDR3 DNA, CDR3 protein. The D gene is left open where the match is weak. For some rows the clone size is stated as once, few or many, or as a class when expanded; others skip it.

many,-,TRBJ2-3,TRBV3-1,TGTGCCAGCAGCCCATCCTGGGGTCAAAGGAGGGATACGCAGTATTTT,CASSPSWGQRRDTQYF
few,-,TRBJ1-1,TRBV29-1,TGCAGCGTTGTTTACGGCTCCTTTTTGACTGAAGCTTTCTTT,CSVVYGSFLTEAFF
many,-,TRBJ1-4,TRBV2,TGTGCCAGCAGGGGCCGTATAGGTGAAAAACTGTTTTTT,CASRGRIGEKLFF
-,-,TRBJ1-3,TRBV6-6,TGTGCCAGCAGTTACTATAGGACCGCATTCGGAAACACCATATATTTT,CASSYYRTAFGNTIYF
many,-,TRBJ1-5,TRBV10-3,TGTGCCATCAGTGAGTCGACAGTCCTCGGTCAGCCCCAGCATTTT,CAISESTVLGQPQHF
few,-,TRBJ1-5,TRBV6-6,TGTGCCACCGATGGTTGGGGCAATCAGCCCCAGCATTTT,CATDGWGNQPQHF
few,TRBD2,TRBJ2-1,TRBV16,TGTGCCAGCAGCCAATCCTGGGGGGGTGAGCAGTTCTTC,CASSQSWGGEQFF
few,TRBD1,TRBJ2-7,TRBV20-1,TGCAGTGCTAGCGAAGTCGGCGGACAGGGGAAAGACGAGCAGTACTTC,CSASEVGGQGKDEQYF
many,-,TRBJ2-3,TRBV6-1,TGTGCCGCCTCGCGGGGTTCCTCTAGCACAGATACGCAGTATTTT,CAASRGSSSTDTQYF
many,-,TRBJ2-3,TRBV7-9,TGTGCCAGCAGCAAGCCATCATCAGATACGCAGTATTTT,CASSKPSSDTQYF
-,TRBD2,TRBJ2-1,TRBV4-3,TGCGCCAGCAGCCGCGGGGGGGACAATGAGCAGTTCTTC,CASSRGGDNEQFF
-,-,TRBJ2-3,TRBV7-2,TGTGCCAGCAGCTTAGCGGGGGTCACAGATACGCAGTATTTT,CASSLAGVTDTQYF
few,-,TRBJ2-7,TRBV7-3,TGTGCCAGCAGCTTATCGCCAGGGGCGACCTACGAGCAGTACTTC,CASSLSPGATYEQYF
-,TRBD1,TRBJ1-4,TRBV13,TGTGCCAGCAGCCCCCCGGGACAGGCACATGAAAAACTGTTTTTT,CASSPPGQAHEKLFF
many,TRBD1,TRBJ1-3,TRBV20-1,TGCAGTGCTAGTCCGACGGGACAGGCCTCAGGAAACACCATATATTTT,CSASPTGQASGNTIYF
many,-,TRBJ2-3,TRBV7-8,TGTGCCAGCAGCTTATCAACTAGCAGGGGCACAGATACGCAGTATTTT,CASSLSTSRGTDTQYF
few,TRBD1,TRBJ2-7,TRBV5-1,TGCGCCAGCAGCTTGCAGGGGGACAGGGGCGGAAGGCAGTACTTC,CASSLQGDRGGRQYF
-,TRBD1,TRBJ1-6,TRBV20-1,TGCAGTGCTGAGGGACAGTATAATTCACCCCTCCACTTT,CSAEGQYNSPLHF
many,TRBD2,TRBJ2-3,TRBV7-2,TGTGCCAGCAGCTTCAGCCCCGGGACTAGCGGGGGTGCAAGCACAGATACGCAGTATTTT,CASSFSPGTSGGASTDTQYF
few,-,TRBJ2-7,TRBV3-1,TGTGCCAGCAGCCAAGTCCTCGACGAGCAGTACTTC,CASSQVLDEQYF
many,-,TRBJ1-2,TRBV6-6,TGTGCCAGCAGTTATGGTCAAGCTAACTATGGCTACACCTTC,CASSYGQANYGYTF
-,-,TRBJ2-5,TRBV10-3,TGTGCCATCAGTGGGACTACACAAGAGACCCAGTACTTC,CAISGTTQETQYF
-,TRBD1,TRBJ1-1,TRBV12-3/TRBV12-4,TGTGCCAGCAGCCCCCGGACAGGGGCTAAGACTGAAGCTTTCTTT,CASSPRTGAKTEAFF
-,TRBD2,TRBJ2-3,TRBV12-3/TRBV12-4,TGTGCCAGCAGTTTTTTTACGGGGGGGGCGAAAACAGATACGCAGTATTTT,CASSFFTGGAKTDTQYF
few,-,TRBJ1-3,TRBV7-9,TGTGCCAGCAGAGACGACGGGGGCTACTCTGGAAACACCATATATTTT,CASRDDGGYSGNTIYF
-,TRBD1,TRBJ2-6,TRBV18,TGTGCCAGCTCACCCGAGGGGGCCGCCACCGCTGGGGCCAACGTCCTGACTTTC,CASSPEGAATAGANVLTF
many,-,TRBJ2-7,TRBV10-3,TGTGCCATGAACACCGGGACCCTCGAGCAGTACTTC,CAMNTGTLEQYF
-,-,TRBJ2-3,TRBV28,TGTGCCAGCAGTTTTATAGACAGAACCACAGATACGCAGTATTTT,CASSFIDRTTDTQYF
-,-,TRBJ2-5,TRBV12-3/TRBV12-4,TGTGCCAGCAGTTTAAGAGGGACTCAAGAAGAGACCCAGTACTTC,CASSLRGTQEETQYF
-,-,TRBJ1-1,TRBV20-1,TGCAGTGTTAAGGGGGGGCCTGACACTGAAGCTTTCTTT,CSVKGGPDTEAFF
-,TRBD1,TRBJ1-6,TRBV12-3/TRBV12-4,TGTGCCAGCAACAGGGGTCTATATTCACCCCTCCACTTT,CASNRGLYSPLHF
many,-,TRBJ1-4,TRBV5-1,TGCGCCAGCAGCTTCGGAAGGGGCAATGAAAAACTGTTTTTT,CASSFGRGNEKLFF
-,-,TRBJ1-6,TRBV6-2/TRBV6-3,TGTGCCAGCAGTCGACATGACTCACCCCTCCACTTT,CASSRHDSPLHF